The source of this T cell receptor (beta chain) is a study of blood T cell repertoires in COVID-19. Generated by immunoSEQ multiplex PCR, the TCRdb table keeps only in-frame clones and is missing some. Here the sample spans about 160,000 clones, more than 60% being singletons. Germline-derived CDR1 and CDR2 are LNHNV and YYDKDF (reference sequence). The CDR3 length is 18 residues. V was pared by 1 base and J by 3 bases, with 22 bases between. The sequencing sample was made of peripheral blood. The sequence derives from a man between 60 and 70 years old with acute or convalescent COVID-19. The chain carries TRBV15 and TRBJ2-7; tentatively, D is TRBD1 (5 bases). The CDR3 coding sequence is TGTGCCACCAGCAGAGGATTTAGCCGGGCGGACAAATACTACGAGCAGTACTTC. Protein: CATSRGFSRADKYYEQYF.